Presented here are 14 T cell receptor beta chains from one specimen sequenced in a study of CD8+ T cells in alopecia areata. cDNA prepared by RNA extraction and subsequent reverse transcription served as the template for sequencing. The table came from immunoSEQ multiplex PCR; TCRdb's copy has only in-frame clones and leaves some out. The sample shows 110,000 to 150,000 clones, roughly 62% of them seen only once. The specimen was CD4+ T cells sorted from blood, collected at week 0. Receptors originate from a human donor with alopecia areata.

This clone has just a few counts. CDR3 residues: CASSARLAPGSYNEQFF. The CDR3 DNA reads TGTGCCAGTAGTGCCAGACTAGCGCCAGGCTCCTACAATGAGCAGTTCTTC. The chain employs TRBV19 and TRBJ2-1; 8 nucleotides align to TRBD2. Trimming took 5 bases from V and 0 from J; bases not matched to a gene: 9. Germline CDR1 and CDR2: LNHDA and SQIVND (reference sequence). The CDR3 runs 17 residues.

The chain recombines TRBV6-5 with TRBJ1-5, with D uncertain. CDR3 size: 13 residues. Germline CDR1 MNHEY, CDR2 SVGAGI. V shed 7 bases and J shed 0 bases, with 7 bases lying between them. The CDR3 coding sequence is TGTGCCAGCACATCGGGTAGCAATCAGCCCCAGCATTTT. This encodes CASTSGSNQPQHF.

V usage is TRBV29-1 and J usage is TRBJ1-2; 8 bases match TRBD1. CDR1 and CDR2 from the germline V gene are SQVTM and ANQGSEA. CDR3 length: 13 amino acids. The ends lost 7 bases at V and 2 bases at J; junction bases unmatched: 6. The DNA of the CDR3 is TGCAGCGCCCCCGGGACAGGAAACTATGGCTACACCTTC. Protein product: CSAPGTGNYGYTF. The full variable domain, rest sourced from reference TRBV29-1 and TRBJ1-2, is SAVISQKPSRDICQRGTSLTIQCQVDSQVTMMFWYRQQPGQSLTLIATANQGSEATYESGFVIDKFPISRPNLTFSTLTVSNMSPEDSSIYLCSAPGTGNYGYTFGSGTRLTVV.

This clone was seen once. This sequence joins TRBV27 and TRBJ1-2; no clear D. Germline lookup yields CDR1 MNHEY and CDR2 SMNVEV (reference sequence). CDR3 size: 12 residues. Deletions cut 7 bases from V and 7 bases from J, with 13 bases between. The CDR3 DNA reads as TGTGCCAGCAAACAAGGCGTAGGTGGCTACACCTTC. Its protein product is CASKQGVGGYTF.

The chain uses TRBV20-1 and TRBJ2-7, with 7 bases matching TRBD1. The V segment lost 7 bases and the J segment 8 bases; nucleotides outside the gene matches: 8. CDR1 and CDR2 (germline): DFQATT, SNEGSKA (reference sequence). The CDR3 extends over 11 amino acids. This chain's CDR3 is CSVSPGQQQYF. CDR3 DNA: TGCAGTGTCAGCCCGGGACAGCAGCAGTACTTC.

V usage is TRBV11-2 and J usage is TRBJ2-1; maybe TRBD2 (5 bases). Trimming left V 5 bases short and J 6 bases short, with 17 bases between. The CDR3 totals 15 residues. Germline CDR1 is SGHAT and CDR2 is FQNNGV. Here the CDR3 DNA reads TGTGCCAGCAGCCTCAGCGGCGGTAGCCCCAATGAGCAGTTCTTC. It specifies CASSLSGGSPNEQFF. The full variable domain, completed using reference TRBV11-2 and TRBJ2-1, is EAGVAQSPRYKIIEKRQSVAFWCNPISGHATLYWYQQILGQGPKLLIQFQNNGVVDDSQLPKDRFSAERLKGVDSTLKIQPAKLEDSAVYLCASSLSGGSPNEQFFGPGTRLTVL.

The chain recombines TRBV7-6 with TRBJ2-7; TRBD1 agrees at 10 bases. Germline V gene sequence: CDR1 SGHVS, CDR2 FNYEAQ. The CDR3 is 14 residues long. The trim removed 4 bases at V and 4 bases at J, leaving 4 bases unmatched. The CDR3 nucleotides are TGTGCCAGCAGCTCCCGGACAGGGGGTTACGAGCAGTACTTC. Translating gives CASSSRTGGYEQYF.

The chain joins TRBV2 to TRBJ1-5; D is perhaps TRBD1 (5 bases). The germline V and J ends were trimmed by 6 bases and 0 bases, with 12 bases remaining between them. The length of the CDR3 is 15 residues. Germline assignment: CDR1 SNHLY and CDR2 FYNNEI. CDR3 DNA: TGTGCCAGCAGCCGCGACAGAAATAGCAATCAGCCCCAGCATTTT. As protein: CASSRDRNSNQPQHF.

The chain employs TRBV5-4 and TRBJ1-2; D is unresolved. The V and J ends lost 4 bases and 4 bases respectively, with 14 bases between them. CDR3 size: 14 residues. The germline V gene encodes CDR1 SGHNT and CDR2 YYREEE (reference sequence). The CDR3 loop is CASSPDAQRYGYTF. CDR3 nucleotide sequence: TGTGCCAGCAGCCCGGACGCCCAACGCTATGGCTACACCTTC.

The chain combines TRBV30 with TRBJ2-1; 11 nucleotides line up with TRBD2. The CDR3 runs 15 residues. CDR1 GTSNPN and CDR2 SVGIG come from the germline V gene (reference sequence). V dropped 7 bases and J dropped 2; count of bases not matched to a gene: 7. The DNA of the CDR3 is TGTGCCTTAATCCCGGGACTAGCGGCCTACAATGAGCAGTTCTTC. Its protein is CALIPGLAAYNEQFF.

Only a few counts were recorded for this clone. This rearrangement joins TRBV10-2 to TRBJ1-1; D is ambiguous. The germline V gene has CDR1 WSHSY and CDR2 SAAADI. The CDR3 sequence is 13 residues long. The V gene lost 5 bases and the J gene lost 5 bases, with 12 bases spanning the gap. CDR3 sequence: CASSRDSGTEAFF. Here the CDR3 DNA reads TGCGCCAGCAGTAGGGATAGTGGGACTGAAGCTTTCTTT.

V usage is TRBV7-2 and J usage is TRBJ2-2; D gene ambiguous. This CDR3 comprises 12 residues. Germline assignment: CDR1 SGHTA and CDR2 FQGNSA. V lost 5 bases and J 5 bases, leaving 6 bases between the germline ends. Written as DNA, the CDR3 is TGTGCCAGCAGCCATAGAACCGGGGAGCTGTTTTTT. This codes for CASSHRTGELFF. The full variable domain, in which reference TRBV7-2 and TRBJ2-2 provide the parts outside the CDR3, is GAGVSQSPSNKVTEKGKDVELRCDPISGHTALYWYRQSLGQGLEFLIYFQGNSAPDKSGLPSDRFSAERTGGSVSTLTIQRTQQEDSAVYLCASSHRTGELFFGEGSRLTVL.

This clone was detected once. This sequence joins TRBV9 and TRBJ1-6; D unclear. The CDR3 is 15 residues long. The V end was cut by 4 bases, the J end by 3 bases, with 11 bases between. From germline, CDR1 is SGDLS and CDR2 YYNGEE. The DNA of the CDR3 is TGTGCCAGCAGCCCGCAAGTCGTCTATAATTCACCCCTCCACTTT. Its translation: CASSPQVVYNSPLHF.

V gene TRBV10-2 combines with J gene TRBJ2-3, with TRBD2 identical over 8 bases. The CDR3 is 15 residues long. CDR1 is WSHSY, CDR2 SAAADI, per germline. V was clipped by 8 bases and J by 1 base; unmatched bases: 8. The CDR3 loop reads CASARGSGGTDTQYF. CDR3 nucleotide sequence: TGCGCCAGCGCGAGGGGTAGCGGGGGCACAGATACGCAGTATTTT.